This TCR beta chain was captured by sequencing in a study of OX40 agonist ivuxolimab in advanced cancers. Overall study context: Anti-PD-1, anti-PD-L1 or anti-CTLA-4 therapy given earlier was allowed, and over 35% had some.

The CDR3 extends over 16 amino acids. CDR1 and CDR2 from the germline V gene are KGHSH and LQKENI. Trimming removed 2 bases from V and 1 base from J, with 14 bases in between. This clone was detected only once. Measured with immunoSEQ multiplex PCR; TCRdb has only the in-frame clones, and not every one. The table has approximately 12,000 clones, around 67% seen once. Samples were taken at baseline and on day 1 of cycles 4 and 7. This TCR was sampled from an adult with an advanced solid tumor such as melanoma, head and neck, liver or kidney cancer. The chain carries TRBV18 and TRBJ1-1; D gene ambiguous. The sample here was CD4+ or CD8+ T cells sorted from blood, taken in a trial of the OX40 agonist ivuxolimab. As DNA, the CDR3 is TGTGCCAGCTCACCAGTGGCAGGTACCTCGAACACTGAAGCTTTCTTT. Protein sequence: CASSPVAGTSNTEAFF.